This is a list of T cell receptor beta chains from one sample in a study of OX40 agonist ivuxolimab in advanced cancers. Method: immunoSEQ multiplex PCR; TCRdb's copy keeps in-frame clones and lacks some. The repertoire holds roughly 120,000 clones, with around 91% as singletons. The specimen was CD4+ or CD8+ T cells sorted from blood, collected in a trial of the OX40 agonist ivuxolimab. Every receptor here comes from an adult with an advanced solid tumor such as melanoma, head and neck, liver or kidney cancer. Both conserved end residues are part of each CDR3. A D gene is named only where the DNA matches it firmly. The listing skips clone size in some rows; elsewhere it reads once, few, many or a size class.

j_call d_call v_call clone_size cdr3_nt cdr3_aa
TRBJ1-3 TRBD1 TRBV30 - TGTGCCTGGAGTGTGGGGACAGGGGGTCGGCTGTTCGGAAACACCATATATTTT CAWSVGTGGRLFGNTIYF
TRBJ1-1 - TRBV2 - TGTGCCAGCAGTGAATCCCCTTGGTCAGCTTTCTTT CASSESPWSAFF
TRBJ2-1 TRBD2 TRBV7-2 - TGTGCCAGCAGCTTTAGCGGGGCCTCCTACAATGAGCAGTTCTTC CASSFSGASYNEQFF
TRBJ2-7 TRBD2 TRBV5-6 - TGTGCCAGCAGCCGACTAGCTTACGAGCAGTACTTC CASSRLAYEQYF
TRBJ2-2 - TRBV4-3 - TGCGCCAGCAGCCAAGCAGGGAGAACCGGGGAGCTGTTTTTT CASSQAGRTGELFF
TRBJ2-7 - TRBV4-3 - TGCGCCAGCAGCCAAGAGCCAGGCATCTCCTACGAGCAGTACTTC CASSQEPGISYEQYF
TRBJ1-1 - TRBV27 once TGTGCCAGCAGTTCGTACGGGACTGAAGCTTTCTTT CASSSYGTEAFF
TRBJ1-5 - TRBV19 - TGTGCCAGTAGCTCTTCAGGTTACAGCAATCAGCCCCAGCATTTT CASSSSGYSNQPQHF
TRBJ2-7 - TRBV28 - TGTGCCAGCAGTTTACGTGGGGCGCCGGGCGAGCAGTACTTC CASSLRGAPGEQYF
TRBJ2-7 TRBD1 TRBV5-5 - TGTGCCAGCAGCTTCTGGGACAGGGCCCCCGAGCAGTACTTC CASSFWDRAPEQYF
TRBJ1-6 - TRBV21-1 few TGTGCCAGCACTCCGGGACAGGGTCTCTCACCCCTCCACTTT CASTPGQGLSPLHF
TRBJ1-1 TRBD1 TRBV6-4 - TGTGCCAGCAGGAAGGACAGGGGGCATGTAGCCGCTTTCTTT CASRKDRGHVAAFF
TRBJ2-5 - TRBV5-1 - TGCGCCAGCAGCTTGGCCGACTACGCCGGGGAGACCCAGTACTTC CASSLADYAGETQYF
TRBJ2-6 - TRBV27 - TGTGCCAGCAGTTTAGCTGGGGCCAACGTCCTGACTTTC CASSLAGANVLTF
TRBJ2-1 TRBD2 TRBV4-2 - TGTGCCAGCAGCCAAGAGGCTAGCGGGGGGTCCTACAATGAGCAGTTCTTC CASSQEASGGSYNEQFF
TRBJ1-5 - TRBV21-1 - TGTGCCAGCAGCAACCGCGAGGGCAATCAGCCCCAGCATTTT CASSNREGNQPQHF
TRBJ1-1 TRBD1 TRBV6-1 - TGTGCCAGCAGTGGGACAGGGTTCATGAACACTGAAGCTTTCTTT CASSGTGFMNTEAFF
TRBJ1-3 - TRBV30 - TGTGCCTGCGACAGGAGGAGGATTGGGGTCACCATATATTTT CACDRRRIGVTIYF
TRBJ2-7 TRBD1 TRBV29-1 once TGCAGCGCCGGGACAGGGGAGGTCTACGAGCAGTACTTC CSAGTGEVYEQYF
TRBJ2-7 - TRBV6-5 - TGTGCCAGCAGTTACTCGCTCCTGGATTCCCCTGGCGAGCAGTACTTC CASSYSLLDSPGEQYF
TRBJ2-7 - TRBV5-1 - TGCGCCAGCAGCTTGGCCGGGCGTAAAACCTACGAGCAGTACTTC CASSLAGRKTYEQYF
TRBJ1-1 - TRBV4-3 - TGCGCCAGCAGCCAAAAGACAGCCCTAGAAGCTTTCTTT CASSQKTALEAFF
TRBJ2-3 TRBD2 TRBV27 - TGTGCCAGCAGTAAATCACGACTAGCTGATACGCAGTATTTT CASSKSRLADTQYF
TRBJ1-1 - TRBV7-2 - TGTGCCAGCAGCCCCGAGGCTGAAGCTTTCTTT CASSPEAEAFF
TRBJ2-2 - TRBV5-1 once TGCGCCAGCAGCTTAACAGGAGAACCCAACACCGGGGAGCTGTTTTTT CASSLTGEPNTGELFF
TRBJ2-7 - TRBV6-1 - TGTGCCAGCCAACGGGTACTAGCCATATACGAGCAGTACTTC CASQRVLAIYEQYF
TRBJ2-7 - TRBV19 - TGTGCCAGTAGTATATCAGGGATCCACGAGCAGTACTTC CASSISGIHEQYF
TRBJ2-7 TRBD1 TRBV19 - TGTGCCAGTAGTTTCCGGGACAGGGGCTACGAGCAGTACTTC CASSFRDRGYEQYF
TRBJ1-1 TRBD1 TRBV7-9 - TGTGCCAGCAGCTTAGCTCGGGACAGAAGGAGGGCTGAAGCTTTCTTT CASSLARDRRRAEAFF
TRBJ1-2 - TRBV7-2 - TGTGCCAGCAGCTTATTCGGTGGGGACAACCTTAACTATGGCTACACCTTC CASSLFGGDNLNYGYTF
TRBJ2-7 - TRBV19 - TGTGCCAGTAGTATTCTTGCGGGGTCCCACGAGCAGTACTTC CASSILAGSHEQYF
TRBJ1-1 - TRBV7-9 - TGTGCCAGCAGCGCCGCCGGGGCGCGAACTGAAGCTTTCTTT CASSAAGARTEAFF
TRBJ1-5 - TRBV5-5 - TGTGCCAGCAGCTTGCTGGGTGACAGTCCAAATCAGCCCCAGCATTTT CASSLLGDSPNQPQHF
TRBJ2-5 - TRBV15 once TGTGCCACCAGCAGAGATAATACCTTAGAGACCCAGTACTTC CATSRDNTLETQYF
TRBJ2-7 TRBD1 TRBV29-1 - TGCAGCGCGACAGGGCAGGGCAGGGACGAGCAGTACTTC CSATGQGRDEQYF
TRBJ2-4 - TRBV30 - TGTGCCTGGAGTGGGACTGCCGAGGCCAAAAACATTCAGTACTTC CAWSGTAEAKNIQYF
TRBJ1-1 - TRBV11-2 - TGTGCCAGCAGCCGGGGCCAATTTGGACAGCTTAACACTGAAGCTTTCTTT CASSRGQFGQLNTEAFF
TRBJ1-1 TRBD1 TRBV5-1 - TGCGCCAGCAGCTTGGGGCAGGGGGCGCACACTGAAGCTTTCTTT CASSLGQGAHTEAFF
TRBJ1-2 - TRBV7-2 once TGTGCCAGCAGCGTAGCCCCGGTGGGGGGCTCCTATGGCTACACCTTC CASSVAPVGGSYGYTF
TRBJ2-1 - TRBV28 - TGTGCCAGCAGTACCTACAGGAAAGAGGAGCAGTTCTTC CASSTYRKEEQFF
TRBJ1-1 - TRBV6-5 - TGTGCCAGCAGAGCCCGGGGGGATCTCACTGAAGCTTTCTTT CASRARGDLTEAFF
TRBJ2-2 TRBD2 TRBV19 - TGTGCCACCGGACTAGCGGGGGAGGTTGCCGGGGAGCTGTTTTTT CATGLAGEVAGELFF
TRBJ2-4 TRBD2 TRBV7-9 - TGTGCCAGCAGCCTATTTAGCGGGGGCGACGCCACTCAGTACTTC CASSLFSGGDATQYF
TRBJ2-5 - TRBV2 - TGTGCCAGCAGTGATCGAGGGATAGGTATGGAGACCCAGTACTTC CASSDRGIGMETQYF
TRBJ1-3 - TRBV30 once TGTGCCTGGACCATCGGAGACACCATATATTTT CAWTIGDTIYF
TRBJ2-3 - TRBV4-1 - TGCGCCAGCAGCCAAGATGGGGCAGGCACAGATACGCAGTATTTT CASSQDGAGTDTQYF
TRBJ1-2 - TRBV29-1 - TGCAGCTCCTGGACAGCAGCTAACTATGGCTACACCTTC CSSWTAANYGYTF
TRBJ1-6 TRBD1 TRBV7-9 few TGTGCCAGCAGCTCCGGGACAGGGGCCTCACCCCTCCACTTT CASSSGTGASPLHF
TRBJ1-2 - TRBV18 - TGTGCCAGCTCATTCAACAGGGATAACCACTATGGCTACACCTTC CASSFNRDNHYGYTF
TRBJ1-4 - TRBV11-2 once TGTGCCAGCAGCCTTAATACAGGGAGGAGGGAAGAACTGTTTTTT CASSLNTGRREELFF
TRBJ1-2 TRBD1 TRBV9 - TGTGCCAGCAGCGTAGAGGGGGCGGGTGGCTACACCTTC CASSVEGAGGYTF
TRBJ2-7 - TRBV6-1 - TGTGCCAGCAGTGGGCTAGGGGGAGGAGAGCAGTACTTC CASSGLGGGEQYF
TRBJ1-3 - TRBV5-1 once TGCGCCAGCAGCCCTGGGAGTTCTGGAAACACCATATATTTT CASSPGSSGNTIYF
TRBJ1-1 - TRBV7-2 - TGTGCCAGCAGCCTCGGACCTCGGCCCGCTTTCTTT CASSLGPRPAFF
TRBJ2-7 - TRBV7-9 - TGTGCCAGCAGCTTAAGAGACGAGCAGTACTTC CASSLRDEQYF
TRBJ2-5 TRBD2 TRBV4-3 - TGCGCCAGCAGCCAAGATTTGCCCGGACTAGCGGGGGGGCCCCCAGAGACCCAGTACTTC CASSQDLPGLAGGPPETQYF
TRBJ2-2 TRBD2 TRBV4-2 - TGTGCCAGCAGCCAAGGACTAGCTTATATTACCGGGGAGCTGTTTTTT CASSQGLAYITGELFF
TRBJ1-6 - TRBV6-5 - TGTGCCAGCAGTCGCGGCCGCGGAGTAGGTTCACCCCTCCACTTT CASSRGRGVGSPLHF
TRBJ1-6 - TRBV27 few TGTGCCAGCAGTTACAGCGAAGGTCCCCTCCACTTT CASSYSEGPLHF